The 16 T cell receptor beta chains reported below all come from one sample, sequenced in a study of naive and memory T cell subsets. An equimolar mix of two oligonucleotides served as the beta constant-region primer for TRBC1 and TRBC2. Nested alpha and beta constant-region primers with the SP2 primer drove four PCR rounds on ligated cDNA. MiXCR, run by TCRdb on the UMI-ligation and nested PCR reads, gives a single entry per CDR3 protein. The sample contains approximately 80,000 distinct CDR3 sequences, over 8.5% of which appear only once. The material sequenced was naive CD8+ T cells from blood. The source of these receptors is a human donor in good health.

This chain connects TRBV3-1 to TRBJ2-7; D possibly corresponds to TRBD2 (6 bases). V was shortened by 0 bases and J by 0 bases, with 9 bases between the two germline ends. The CDR3 runs 15 residues. Germline CDR1 reads LGHDT; CDR2 reads YNNKEL (reference sequence). Written as DNA, the CDR3 is TGTGCCAGCAGCCAAGAAACGGGGGTCTCCTACGAGCAGTACTTC. As protein: CASSQETGVSYEQYF.

The chain recombines TRBV7-9 with TRBJ2-1; D unresolved. Germline-derived CDR1 and CDR2 are SEHNR and FQNEAQ (reference sequence). The CDR3 has 14 residues. V was trimmed by 3 bases and J by 2 bases, leaving 8 bases between them. The CDR3 region is CASSLGLPYNEQFF. The CDR3 nucleotides read TGTGCCAGCAGCTTGGGCCTCCCCTACAATGAGCAGTTCTTC.

The gene calls are TRBV7-8 and TRBJ2-1, with 8 bases matching TRBD2. CDR3 size: 15 residues. CDR1 is SGHVS, CDR2 FQNEAQ, per germline. V shed 0 bases and J 4 bases; nucleotides not matched to a gene: 2. The CDR3 DNA is TGTGCCAGCAGCTTAGCTAGCGGGATATACAATGAGCAGTTCTTC. This translates into CASSLASGIYNEQFF.

This clonotype was recorded a few times. This chain connects TRBV20-1 to TRBJ1-2; a possible D gene is TRBD1 (6 bases). CDR3 length equals 18 residues. With 0 bases removed from V and 0 bases from J, the gap between germline ends came to 20 bases. Germline V CDR1 and CDR2: DFQATT, SNEGSKA (reference sequence). CDR3 in DNA: TGCAGTGCTAGAGATAGGCAGTGGACAGAATTTACTAACTATGGCTACACCTTC. This codes for CSARDRQWTEFTNYGYTF.

As to this clonotype: This sequence may be a read error, since a much larger clone differs from it by one base. The J gene is TRBJ2-1, the V gene TRBV7-6, with D perhaps TRBD2 (6 bases). CDR1 and CDR2 from the germline V gene are SGHVS and FNYEAQ. The V end was cut by 8 bases, the J end by 1 base, with 18 bases between. The CDR3 is made up of 16 amino acids. The CDR3 sequence is CASGPAYRESYNEQFF. The CDR3 bases are TGTGCCAGCGGCCCCGCCTATCGGGAGTCCTACAATGAGCAGTTCTTC. Based on the CDR3 plus reference TRBV7-6 and TRBJ2-1, the full variable domain is GAGVSQSPRYKVTKRGQDVALRCDPISGHVSLYWYRQALGQGPEFLTYFNYEAQQDKSGLPNDRFSAERPEGSISTLTIQRTEQRDSAMYRCASGPAYRESYNEQFFGPGTRLTVL.

The table lists this clonotype with a few counts. The chain is built from TRBV20-1 and TRBJ2-7; 7 bases agree with TRBD1. Trimming at V came to 0 bases and at J to 0 bases, leaving 8 bases not matched to a gene. The CDR3 has 16 residues. Germline V gene sequence: CDR1 DFQATT, CDR2 SNEGSKA (reference sequence). In DNA form, the CDR3 reads TGCAGTGCTAGAGATCTTCAGGGGGATTACTCCTACGAGCAGTACTTC. It is translated as CSARDLQGDYSYEQYF.

As regards this clonotype: This may stem from a read error, because a much larger clone lies one nucleotide away. This chain links TRBV10-3 with TRBJ2-7; D not resolved. Trimming pared 0 bases from V and 5 bases from J, leaving 5 bases between. CDR3 length equals 12 residues. CDR1 ENHRY and CDR2 SYGVKD come from the germline V gene. The CDR3, as DNA: TGTGCCATCAGTGAGTCAGAAGACGAGCAGTACTTC. Protein product: CAISESEDEQYF.

This clonotype has at least ten counts. The chain is built from TRBV29-1 and TRBJ2-7; possible D gene TRBD1, 6 bases. The V end was cut by 5 bases, the J end by 5 bases, with 19 bases between. The CDR3 sequence is 14 residues long. Germline CDR1 reads SQVTM; CDR2 reads ANQGSEA. The CDR3 DNA reads as TGCAGCGTTTTCGTCGGCCACAGGGACCACGAGCAGTACTTC. It is translated as CSVFVGHRDHEQYF.

There are a few counts of this clonotype. This chain joins TRBV20-1 and TRBJ2-7; possible D gene TRBD2, 6 bases. The CDR3 is made up of 15 amino acids. Germline-derived CDR1 and CDR2 are DFQATT and SNEGSKA (reference sequence). Trimming stripped 5 bases from V and 1 base from J, with 18 bases between. The CDR3 sequence: CSAENRDLRSYEQYF. CDR3 nucleotides: TGCAGTGCTGAAAACCGGGACTTGAGATCCTACGAGCAGTACTTC.

J is TRBJ1-1 and V is TRBV7-2, with TRBD1 as a possible D gene (6 bases). Germline V gives CDR1 SGHTA, CDR2 FQGNSA. Between the trimmed V and J ends, which lost 2 bases and 4 bases, there was a span of 11 bases. The length of the CDR3 is 14 residues. The CDR3: CASSLSPGVTEAFF. The CDR3 region has the DNA TGTGCCAGCAGCTTATCCCCAGGGGTCACTGAAGCTTTCTTT.

This clonotype was seen repeatedly, ten times or more. Because the CDR3 is missing its conserved closing phenylalanine or tryptophan, this is likely a read error. The limits of the CDR3 on the DNA are not certain, so only TCRdb's listed CDR3 is given. The V call is TRBV6-2 or TRBV6-3, the J call TRBJ2-3; TRBD2, the table's D call, lacks a check against the DNA. The length of the CDR3 is 14 amino acids, counting both ends. Looked up from germline, CDR1 is MNHEY and CDR2 is SVGEGT. CDR3 sequence: CASSYTPTSGDYTA.

This clonotype was detected only a few times. This rearrangement joins TRBV28 to TRBJ1-4; no reliable D call. The CDR3 totals 13 residues. V lost 3 bases and J lost 8, with 10 bases in between. CDR1 is MDHEN and CDR2 is SYDVKM in the germline V gene. This CDR3 reads CASSFPTWEKLFF. In DNA, the CDR3 is TGTGCCAGCAGTTTCCCGACATGGGAAAAACTGTTTTTT.

This clonotype came up a few times. V is TRBV27 and J is TRBJ2-7, with D perhaps being TRBD1 or TRBD2 (6 bases each). This CDR3 contains 14 residues. Germline CDR1 reads MNHEY; CDR2 reads SMNVEV (reference sequence). The V gene lost 5 bases and the J gene lost 2 bases, with 13 bases spanning the gap. The CDR3 region is CASSVGGRPYEQYF. CDR3 DNA: TGTGCCAGCAGTGTGGGGGGCAGACCCTACGAGCAGTACTTC.

This chain links TRBV24-1 with TRBJ2-2; D gene ambiguous. The CDR3 consists of 15 residues. The V end lost 0 bases, the J end lost 1 base, and 5 bases lay between the germline ends. The germline V gene encodes CDR1 KGHDR and CDR2 SFDVKD. In nucleotides, the CDR3 is TGTGCCACCAGTGATTTGGACAAGAACACCGGGGAGCTGTTTTTT. Protein product: CATSDLDKNTGELFF.

The V call is TRBV27, the J call TRBJ2-7; the match to TRBD2 covers 7 bases. There are 16 residues in the CDR3. CDR1 and CDR2 (germline): MNHEY, SMNVEV (reference sequence). Unmatched junction bases numbered 12, after V lost 5 bases and J lost 2 bases. As DNA, the CDR3 is TGTGCCAGCAGTCCCCCTTTAGCGGGCAGAACCTACGAGCAGTACTTC. Translating gives CASSPPLAGRTYEQYF.

The chain recombines TRBV4-1 with TRBJ2-2; 7 nucleotides agree with TRBD2. V shed 1 base, J shed 7 bases, and the junction held 6 bases outside the gene matches. The CDR3 has 15 residues. Germline V gene data show CDR1 as MGHRA and CDR2 as YSYEKL. The CDR3 here is CASSQGQTSIGELFF. The CDR3 nucleotides are TGCGCCAGCAGCCAAGGCCAGACTAGCATCGGGGAGCTGTTTTTT.